In its sample, the clone carrying this T cell receptor beta chain was seen many times. As yet, its antigen is unknown. This record belongs to a study of breast tumors, draining lymph nodes, adjacent tissues. Study-wide results and limits: Tumor repertoires ranked between lymph nodes and nontumor tissue in diversity, with V and J gene preferences.

Breast cancer patients provided tissue from their axillary draining lymph nodes. TCRdb called the multiplex PCR reads again in MiXCR, with one record for every CDR3 protein. The data show fewer than 250,000 distinct CDR3 sequences, roughly 30% seen once. The V end lost 0 bases, the J end lost 1 base, and 17 bases lay between the germline ends. CDR1 is SGHDN and CDR2 is FVKESK in the germline V gene. The CDR3 has 18 residues. The chain couples TRBV14 to TRBJ2-3, with a tentative D call TRBD2 (5 bases). The source is a female donor with breast cancer. Some clones in this sample may be carry-over from other donors' samples. Input material: axillary lymph node tissue. DNA of the CDR3: TGTGCCAGCAGCCAAGAAGGTCTTGGGCTCGGGGGCACAGATACGCAGTATTTT. Residues: CASSQEGLGLGGTDTQYF.